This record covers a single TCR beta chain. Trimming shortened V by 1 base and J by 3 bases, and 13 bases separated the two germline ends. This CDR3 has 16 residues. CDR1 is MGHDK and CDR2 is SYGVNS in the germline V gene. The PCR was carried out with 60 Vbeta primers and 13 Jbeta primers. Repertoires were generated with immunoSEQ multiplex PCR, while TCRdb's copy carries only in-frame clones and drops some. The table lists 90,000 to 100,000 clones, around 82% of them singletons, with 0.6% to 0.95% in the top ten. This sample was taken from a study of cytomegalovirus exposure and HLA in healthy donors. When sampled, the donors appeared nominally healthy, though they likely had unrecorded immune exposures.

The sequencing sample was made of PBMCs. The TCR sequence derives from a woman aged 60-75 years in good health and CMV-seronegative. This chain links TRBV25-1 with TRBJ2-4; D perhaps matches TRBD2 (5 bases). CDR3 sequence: CASSEFLAPGKNIQYF. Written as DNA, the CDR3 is TGTGCCAGCAGTGAATTCCTAGCCCCAGGCAAAAACATTCAGTACTTC.